This T cell receptor beta chain was obtained from a study of human T cells and chemical hapten exposure. This clonotype showed up many times. Time point meaning: patch test 1, 2 weeks after DPC sensitization. The treatment denotes: therapeutic diphenylcyclopropenone sensitization with weekly scalp DPC. The authors' total RNA extraction used unfractionated whole blood. MiXCR was run by TCRdb on the RACE reads, yielding one entry per CDR3 protein. The sample lists 370,000 or so distinct CDR3 sequences, 4.8% occurring once. The sequencing here drew on whole blood, taken in connection with sensitization to the hapten diphenylcyclopropenone (DPC). This clonotype was sampled from a woman aged 50 to 60 with alopecia areata. Some clones in this sample may be carry-over from other donors' samples.

CDR3 protein: CASRNTGDTEAFF. The DNA for the CDR3 is TGCGCCAGCAGGAATACAGGGGACACTGAAGCTTTCTTT. This chain links TRBV10-2 with TRBJ1-1; 7 bases are shared with TRBD1. Germline V CDR1 and CDR2: WSHSY, SAAADI. The CDR3 has 13 residues. The trim removed 6 bases at V and 3 bases at J, leaving 4 bases unmatched.